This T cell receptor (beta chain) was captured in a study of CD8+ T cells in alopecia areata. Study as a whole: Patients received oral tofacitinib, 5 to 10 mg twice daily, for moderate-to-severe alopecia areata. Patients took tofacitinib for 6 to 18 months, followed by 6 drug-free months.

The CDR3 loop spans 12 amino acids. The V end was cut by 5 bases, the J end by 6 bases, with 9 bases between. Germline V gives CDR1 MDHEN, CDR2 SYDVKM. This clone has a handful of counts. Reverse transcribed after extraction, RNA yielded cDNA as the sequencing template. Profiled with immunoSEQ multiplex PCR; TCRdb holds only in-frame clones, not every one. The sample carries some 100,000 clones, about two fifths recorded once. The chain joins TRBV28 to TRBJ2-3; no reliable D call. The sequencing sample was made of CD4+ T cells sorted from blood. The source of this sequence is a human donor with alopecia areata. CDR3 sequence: CASSGGPDTQYF. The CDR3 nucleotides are TGTGCCAGCAGTGGTGGGCCGGATACGCAGTATTTT.